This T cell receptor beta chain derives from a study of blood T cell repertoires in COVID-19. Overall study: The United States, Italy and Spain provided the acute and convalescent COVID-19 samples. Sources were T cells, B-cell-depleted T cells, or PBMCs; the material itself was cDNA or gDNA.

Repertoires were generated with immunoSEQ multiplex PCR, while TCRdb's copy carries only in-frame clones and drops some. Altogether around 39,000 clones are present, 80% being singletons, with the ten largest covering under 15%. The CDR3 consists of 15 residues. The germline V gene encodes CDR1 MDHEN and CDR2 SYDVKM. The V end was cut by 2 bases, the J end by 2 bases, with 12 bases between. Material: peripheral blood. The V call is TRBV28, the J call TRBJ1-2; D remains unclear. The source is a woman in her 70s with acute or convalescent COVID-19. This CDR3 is CASSLEAGLNYGYTF. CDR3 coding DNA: TGTGCCAGCAGTTTAGAGGCGGGTCTGAACTATGGCTACACCTTC.